These T cell receptor beta chains were read from a single sample in a study of blood T cells in healthy people across ages. TCRdb reprocessed the 5' RACE reads via MiXCR and lists one record per CDR3 protein. The table records 1.5 million to 2 million distinct CDR3 sequences, 28% of them present only once. Material: blood. Every receptor here comes from a woman aged 25 to 45 in good health. CDR3s include the opening cysteine and the closing phenylalanine or tryptophan. D genes are given only for firm matches. Expanded clones get a size class; other rows say once, few or many, or leave the size out.

v_gene: TRBV12-3/TRBV12-4
j_gene: TRBJ2-3
d_gene: .
abundance: .
CDR3aa: CASSLTTTGDTQYF
CDR3nt: TGTGCCAGCAGCCTGACGACTACCGGAGATACGCAGTATTTT

v_gene: TRBV29-1
j_gene: TRBJ2-7
d_gene: .
abundance: .
CDR3aa: CSVERGIGHNEQYF
CDR3nt: TGCAGCGTTGAGAGGGGGATTGGCCACAATGAGCAGTACTTC

v_gene: TRBV6-4
j_gene: TRBJ1-2
d_gene: .
abundance: few
CDR3aa: CASSADSLHGYTF
CDR3nt: TGTGCCAGCAGTGCGGACAGTCTTCATGGCTACACCTTC

v_gene: TRBV30
j_gene: TRBJ2-7
d_gene: TRBD1
abundance: .
CDR3aa: CAWSDRNRGTWYEQYF
CDR3nt: TGTGCCTGGAGTGATCGGAACAGGGGCACATGGTACGAGCAGTACTTC

v_gene: TRBV7-9
j_gene: TRBJ2-1
d_gene: .
abundance: .
CDR3aa: CASSLGGWSYNEQFF
CDR3nt: TGTGCCAGCAGCTTAGGGGGGTGGTCCTACAATGAGCAGTTCTTC

v_gene: TRBV5-4
j_gene: TRBJ2-5
d_gene: .
abundance: many
CDR3aa: CASSPRIDSQETQYF
CDR3nt: TGTGCCAGCAGCCCGAGAATCGACTCCCAAGAGACCCAGTACTTC

v_gene: TRBV4-1
j_gene: TRBJ1-1
d_gene: .
abundance: .
CDR3aa: CASSPDAGPLTEAFF
CDR3nt: TGCGCCAGCAGCCCTGATGCGGGGCCCTTAACTGAAGCTTTCTTT

v_gene: TRBV5-1
j_gene: TRBJ1-2
d_gene: .
abundance: .
CDR3aa: CASSHRDTHRGYTF
CDR3nt: TGCGCCAGCAGCCATCGCGACACCCACCGGGGCTACACCTTC

v_gene: TRBV2
j_gene: TRBJ1-2
d_gene: .
abundance: .
CDR3aa: CASRPQINYGYTF
CDR3nt: TGTGCCAGCAGACCTCAGATTAACTATGGCTACACCTTC

v_gene: TRBV9
j_gene: TRBJ2-2
d_gene: .
abundance: few
CDR3aa: CASRIGQAPNTGELFF
CDR3nt: TGTGCCAGCAGAATTGGTCAGGCTCCGAACACCGGGGAGCTGTTTTTT

v_gene: TRBV14
j_gene: TRBJ2-1
d_gene: .
abundance: .
CDR3aa: CASRRQKVLRDKGDEQFF
CDR3nt: TGTGCCAGCAGACGACAGAAAGTTTTGCGGGACAAGGGAGATGAGCAGTTCTTC

v_gene: TRBV7-2
j_gene: TRBJ2-1
d_gene: .
abundance: few
CDR3aa: CASLLRSSDEQFF
CDR3nt: TGTGCCAGCTTACTAAGGTCAAGCGATGAACAGTTCTTC

v_gene: TRBV9
j_gene: TRBJ2-1
d_gene: TRBD2
abundance: .
CDR3aa: CASSRGLAGGQPYQRRYNEQFF
CDR3nt: TGTGCCAGCAGTAGGGGACTAGCGGGGGGGCAACCTTACCAACGGCGGTACAATGAGCAGTTCTTC

v_gene: TRBV28
j_gene: TRBJ2-1
d_gene: .
abundance: few
CDR3aa: CASNTGSWEQFF
CDR3nt: TGTGCCAGCAATACCGGTTCGTGGGAGCAGTTCTTC

v_gene: TRBV20-1
j_gene: TRBJ2-5
d_gene: .
abundance: few
CDR3aa: CSAGGTLRGETQYF
CDR3nt: TGCAGTGCCGGCGGGACCCTTCGGGGTGAGACCCAGTACTTC

v_gene: TRBV5-1
j_gene: TRBJ2-7
d_gene: TRBD1
abundance: many
CDR3aa: CASSWTGGEQYF
CDR3nt: TGCGCCAGCAGCTGGACAGGGGGCGAGCAGTACTTC

v_gene: TRBV9
j_gene: TRBJ2-5
d_gene: .
abundance: .
CDR3aa: CASSARGGGYQETQYF
CDR3nt: TGTGCCAGCAGTGCCAGGGGAGGCGGCTACCAAGAGACCCAGTACTTC

v_gene: TRBV6-5
j_gene: TRBJ1-2
d_gene: TRBD1
abundance: few
CDR3aa: CASSSTGQANYGYTF
CDR3nt: TGTGCCAGCAGTTCCACCGGACAGGCTAACTATGGCTACACCTTC

v_gene: TRBV12-3/TRBV12-4
j_gene: TRBJ1-1
d_gene: TRBD1
abundance: .
CDR3aa: CASSQDRPRAFF
CDR3nt: TGTGCCAGCAGTCAGGACAGGCCTCGAGCTTTCTTT

v_gene: TRBV5-1
j_gene: TRBJ2-7
d_gene: TRBD1
abundance: many
CDR3aa: CASSLEGQGGEQYF
CDR3nt: TGCGCCAGCAGCTTGGAGGGACAGGGAGGCGAGCAGTACTTC

v_gene: TRBV4-1
j_gene: TRBJ2-7
d_gene: TRBD2
abundance: .
CDR3aa: CASSQAGTTYNEQYF
CDR3nt: TGCGCCAGCAGCCAGGCCGGGACTACATACAATGAGCAGTACTTC

v_gene: TRBV4-1
j_gene: TRBJ2-3
d_gene: .
abundance: .
CDR3aa: CASSQGACGATTDTQYF
CDR3nt: TGCGCCAGCAGCCAAGGGGCGTGCGGGGCGACCACAGATACGCAGTATTTT

v_gene: TRBV5-1
j_gene: TRBJ2-5
d_gene: .
abundance: few
CDR3aa: CASSDWQTKETQYF
CDR3nt: TGCGCCAGCTCGGACTGGCAGACCAAAGAGACCCAGTACTTC

v_gene: TRBV29-1
j_gene: TRBJ1-1
d_gene: .
abundance: few
CDR3aa: CSGGRGSSTEAFF
CDR3nt: TGCAGCGGGGGAAGGGGGTCGAGTACTGAAGCTTTCTTT

v_gene: TRBV7-9
j_gene: TRBJ2-3
d_gene: .
abundance: .
CDR3aa: CASSRYGGATDTQYF
CDR3nt: TGTGCCAGCAGCCGGTATGGGGGTGCCACGGATACGCAGTATTTT

v_gene: TRBV11-2
j_gene: TRBJ2-4
d_gene: .
abundance: many
CDR3aa: CASSLDSNLAKNIQYF
CDR3nt: TGTGCCAGCAGCTTAGATTCTAACTTAGCCAAAAACATTCAGTACTTC

v_gene: TRBV7-7
j_gene: TRBJ2-5
d_gene: .
abundance: few
CDR3aa: CASSRDAGETQYF
CDR3nt: TGTGCCAGCAGCAGGGACGCAGGGGAGACCCAGTACTTC

v_gene: TRBV5-1
j_gene: TRBJ1-1
d_gene: TRBD1
abundance: .
CDR3aa: CASSPGQISEAFF
CDR3nt: TGCGCCAGCAGCCCGGGACAGATCTCTGAAGCTTTCTTT

v_gene: TRBV20-1
j_gene: TRBJ2-7
d_gene: TRBD2
abundance: few
CDR3aa: CSATGLGAYGQYF
CDR3nt: TGCAGTGCTACCGGACTAGGAGCCTACGGGCAGTACTTC

v_gene: TRBV25-1
j_gene: TRBJ2-3
d_gene: .
abundance: .
CDR3aa: CASSVDWLLGTDTQYF
CDR3nt: TGTGCCAGCAGTGTCGATTGGCTATTGGGCACAGATACGCAGTATTTT

v_gene: TRBV6-5
j_gene: TRBJ2-2
d_gene: .
abundance: few
CDR3aa: CASKNQRTGELFF
CDR3nt: TGTGCCAGCAAGAACCAAAGAACCGGGGAGCTGTTTTTT

v_gene: TRBV4-1
j_gene: TRBJ2-3
d_gene: .
abundance: few
CDR3aa: CVSSQLRTSRYTDTQYF
CDR3nt: TGCGTCAGCAGCCAACTCAGAACTAGCCGGTACACAGATACGCAGTATTTT

v_gene: TRBV7-2
j_gene: TRBJ2-1
d_gene: .
abundance: .
CDR3aa: CASNNWAIIGNEQFF
CDR3nt: TGTGCCAGCAACAACTGGGCAATCATCGGGAATGAGCAGTTCTTC

v_gene: TRBV9
j_gene: TRBJ2-3
d_gene: .
abundance: few
CDR3aa: CASSALNADTQYF
CDR3nt: TGTGCCAGCAGCGCCCTCAATGCCGATACGCAGTATTTT

v_gene: TRBV5-1
j_gene: TRBJ2-2
d_gene: .
abundance: .
CDR3aa: CASSLAGDNSRELFF
CDR3nt: TGCGCCAGCAGCTTGGCAGGGGATAACAGCCGGGAGCTGTTTTTT

v_gene: TRBV7-9
j_gene: TRBJ1-4
d_gene: .
abundance: .
CDR3aa: CATQGQTNEKLFF
CDR3nt: TGTGCCACCCAAGGACAGACTAATGAAAAACTGTTTTTT

v_gene: TRBV10-3
j_gene: TRBJ2-1
d_gene: .
abundance: .
CDR3aa: CAIRGSLEYNEQFF
CDR3nt: TGTGCCATCAGGGGATCGCTGGAGTACAATGAGCAGTTCTTC

v_gene: TRBV12-3/TRBV12-4
j_gene: TRBJ2-7
d_gene: TRBD1
abundance: .
CDR3aa: CARSLSWGQGTYGQYF
CDR3nt: TGTGCCAGGAGTTTATCTTGGGGACAGGGTACCTACGGGCAGTACTTC

v_gene: TRBV11-2
j_gene: TRBJ1-4
d_gene: .
abundance: .
CDR3aa: CACSLPPGRISEKLFF
CDR3nt: TGTGCCTGCAGCTTACCTCCGGGGAGGATATCTGAAAAACTGTTTTTT

v_gene: TRBV19
j_gene: TRBJ2-3
d_gene: .
abundance: .
CDR3aa: CASSTSETDTQYF
CDR3nt: TGTGCCAGTAGTACTAGCGAGACAGATACGCAGTATTTT

v_gene: TRBV9
j_gene: TRBJ2-3
d_gene: TRBD2
abundance: few
CDR3aa: CASSAGAGGGTDTQYF
CDR3nt: TGTGCCAGCAGCGCCGGAGCGGGGGGAGGCACAGATACGCAGTATTTT

v_gene: TRBV7-9
j_gene: TRBJ2-1
d_gene: TRBD2
abundance: .
CDR3aa: CASSTTSGRPPSSYNEQFF
CDR3nt: TGTGCCAGCAGCACGACTAGCGGGAGGCCCCCAAGCTCCTACAATGAGCAGTTCTTC

v_gene: TRBV6-6
j_gene: TRBJ1-2
d_gene: TRBD1
abundance: .
CDR3aa: CASSYPAGGYGYTF
CDR3nt: TGTGCCAGCAGTTACCCTGCAGGGGGCTATGGCTACACCTTC

v_gene: TRBV20-1
j_gene: TRBJ2-1
d_gene: .
abundance: few
CDR3aa: CSASYQGRSYNEQFF
CDR3nt: TGCAGTGCTAGCTATCAGGGGAGGTCCTACAATGAGCAGTTCTTC

v_gene: TRBV9
j_gene: TRBJ2-7
d_gene: TRBD2
abundance: many
CDR3aa: CASSDGLAGGKEQYF
CDR3nt: TGTGCCAGCAGCGACGGACTAGCGGGAGGGAAGGAGCAGTACTTC

v_gene: TRBV3-1
j_gene: TRBJ2-3
d_gene: .
abundance: .
CDR3aa: CASSPSTGSTDTQYF
CDR3nt: TGTGCCAGCAGCCCGTCGACAGGTAGCACAGATACGCAGTATTTT

v_gene: TRBV5-1
j_gene: TRBJ2-1
d_gene: .
abundance: .
CDR3aa: CASSLGQLIYNEQFF
CDR3nt: TGCGCCAGCAGCTTGGGACAATTGATATACAATGAGCAGTTCTTC

v_gene: TRBV5-6
j_gene: TRBJ2-5
d_gene: .
abundance: .
CDR3aa: CASSSLSGGRETQYF
CDR3nt: TGTGCCAGCAGCTCCTTGTCCGGGGGCCGTGAGACCCAGTACTTC

v_gene: TRBV7-2
j_gene: TRBJ2-7
d_gene: TRBD1
abundance: .
CDR3aa: CASSYGQGQEYEQYF
CDR3nt: TGTGCCAGCAGCTACGGACAGGGACAGGAGTACGAGCAGTACTTC

v_gene: TRBV7-9
j_gene: TRBJ2-1
d_gene: .
abundance: few
CDR3aa: CASSHGTYRGNEQFF
CDR3nt: TGTGCCAGCAGCCACGGGACCTACCGAGGCAATGAGCAGTTCTTC

v_gene: TRBV9
j_gene: TRBJ1-2
d_gene: .
abundance: many
CDR3aa: CASSVGANKNYGYTF
CDR3nt: TGTGCCAGCAGCGTAGGGGCTAACAAGAACTATGGCTACACCTTC

v_gene: TRBV6-4
j_gene: TRBJ1-1
d_gene: .
abundance: .
CDR3aa: CAGSVQSNTEAFF
CDR3nt: TGTGCCGGCAGTGTGCAATCGAACACTGAAGCTTTCTTT

v_gene: TRBV20-1
j_gene: TRBJ2-5
d_gene: TRBD2
abundance: .
CDR3aa: CSAPALAGYQETQYF
CDR3nt: TGCAGTGCCCCCGCCCTAGCGGGGTACCAAGAGACCCAGTACTTC

v_gene: TRBV20-1
j_gene: TRBJ2-5
d_gene: TRBD2
abundance: few
CDR3aa: CSARPLLLAGEQETQYF
CDR3nt: TGCAGTGCTAGACCCCTCCTACTAGCGGGGGAACAAGAGACCCAGTACTTC

v_gene: TRBV2
j_gene: TRBJ2-1
d_gene: TRBD1
abundance: .
CDR3aa: CASNRGHDGQFF
CDR3nt: TGTGCCAGCAACAGGGGGCACGATGGGCAGTTCTTC

v_gene: TRBV19
j_gene: TRBJ2-3
d_gene: .
abundance: few
CDR3aa: CASRGAEQVPDTQYF
CDR3nt: TGTGCCAGTAGAGGGGCGGAACAGGTCCCCGATACGCAGTATTTT

v_gene: TRBV6-5
j_gene: TRBJ2-7
d_gene: .
abundance: many
CDR3aa: CATRGAGTRPYEQYF
CDR3nt: TGTGCCACCCGGGGGGCTGGGACTCGACCCTACGAGCAGTACTTC

v_gene: TRBV2
j_gene: TRBJ2-1
d_gene: .
abundance: .
CDR3aa: CASSENGPNEQFF
CDR3nt: TGTGCCAGCAGTGAAAATGGACCCAATGAGCAGTTCTTC

v_gene: TRBV5-1
j_gene: TRBJ2-3
d_gene: .
abundance: many
CDR3aa: CASSLSFRSTDTQYF
CDR3nt: TGCGCCAGCAGCTTGAGCTTTAGGAGCACAGATACGCAGTATTTT